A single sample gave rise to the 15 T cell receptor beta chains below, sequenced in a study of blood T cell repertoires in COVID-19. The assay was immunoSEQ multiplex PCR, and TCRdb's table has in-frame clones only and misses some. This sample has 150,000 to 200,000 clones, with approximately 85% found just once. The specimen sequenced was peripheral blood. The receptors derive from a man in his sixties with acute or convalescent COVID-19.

CDR3 protein: CASSWVQLGRETQYF. The CDR3 nucleotides read TGTGCCAGCAGTTGGGTCCAATTGGGGAGGGAGACCCAGTACTTC. This rearrangement joins TRBV6-6 to TRBJ2-5, with D perhaps TRBD2 (6 bases). The CDR3 length is 15 residues. Germline CDR1 reads MNHNY; CDR2 reads SVGAGI (reference sequence). Trimming took off 4 bases at V and 5 bases at J, with 17 bases between the two ends.

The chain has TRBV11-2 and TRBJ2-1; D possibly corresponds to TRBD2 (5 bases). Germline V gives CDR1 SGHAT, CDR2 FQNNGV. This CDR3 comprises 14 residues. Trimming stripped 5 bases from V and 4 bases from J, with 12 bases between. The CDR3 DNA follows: TGTGCCAGCAGCACGGGGAGCGGATACAATGAGCAGTTCTTC. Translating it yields CASSTGSGYNEQFF. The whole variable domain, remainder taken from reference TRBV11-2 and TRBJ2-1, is EAGVAQSPRYKIIEKRQSVAFWCNPISGHATLYWYQQILGQGPKLLIQFQNNGVVDDSQLPKDRFSAERLKGVDSTLKIQPAKLEDSAVYLCASSTGSGYNEQFFGPGTRLTVL.

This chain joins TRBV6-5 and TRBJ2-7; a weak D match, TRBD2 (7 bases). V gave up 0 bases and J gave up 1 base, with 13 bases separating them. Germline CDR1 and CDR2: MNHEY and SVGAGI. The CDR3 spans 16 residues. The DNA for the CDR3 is TGTGCCAGCAGTTACTCGAGGGGGGGGAAGTCCTACGAGCAGTACTTC. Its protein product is CASSYSRGGKSYEQYF.

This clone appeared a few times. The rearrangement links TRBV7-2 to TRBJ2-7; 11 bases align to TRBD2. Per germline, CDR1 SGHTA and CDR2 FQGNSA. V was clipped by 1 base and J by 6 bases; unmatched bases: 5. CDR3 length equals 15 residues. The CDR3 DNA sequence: TGTGCCAGCAGCTTAGGACTAGCGGGGATCGGCGAGCAGTACTTC. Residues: CASSLGLAGIGEQYF.

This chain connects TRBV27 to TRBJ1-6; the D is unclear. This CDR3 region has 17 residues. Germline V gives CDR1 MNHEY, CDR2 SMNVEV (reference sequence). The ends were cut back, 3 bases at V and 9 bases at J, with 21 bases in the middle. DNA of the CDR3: TGTGCCAGCAGTTTGGAGAGGTCAGAGCTCTTCGGTTCACCCCTCCACTTT. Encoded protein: CASSLERSELFGSPLHF.

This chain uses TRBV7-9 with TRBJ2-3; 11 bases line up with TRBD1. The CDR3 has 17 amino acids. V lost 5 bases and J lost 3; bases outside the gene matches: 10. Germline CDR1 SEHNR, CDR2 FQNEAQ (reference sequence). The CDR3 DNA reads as TGTGCCAGCAGCCCTCGGACAGGGGGCAGTTCGACAGATACGCAGTATTTT. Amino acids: CASSPRTGGSSTDTQYF.

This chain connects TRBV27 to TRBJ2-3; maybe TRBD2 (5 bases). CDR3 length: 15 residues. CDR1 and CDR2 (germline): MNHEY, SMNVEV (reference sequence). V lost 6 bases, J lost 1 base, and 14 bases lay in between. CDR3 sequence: CASSTILGGTDTQYF. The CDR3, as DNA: TGTGCCAGCAGCACGATCCTGGGAGGCACAGATACGCAGTATTTT.

The CDR3 here is CASSQDRGLARNEQFF. Here the CDR3 DNA reads TGCGCCAGCAGCCAAGATCGGGGACTAGCTAGGAATGAGCAGTTCTTC. The chain recombines TRBV4-3 with TRBJ2-1, with TRBD2 matching over 9 bases. CDR3 length: 16 amino acids. The junction had 7 bases not matched to a gene; V was cut back by 0 bases and J by 7 bases. CDR1 is LGHNA and CDR2 is YSLEER in the germline V gene.

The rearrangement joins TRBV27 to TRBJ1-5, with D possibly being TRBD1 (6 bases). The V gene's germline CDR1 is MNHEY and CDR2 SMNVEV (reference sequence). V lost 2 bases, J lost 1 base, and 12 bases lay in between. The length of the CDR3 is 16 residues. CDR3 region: CASSLLGGASNQPQHF. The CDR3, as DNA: TGTGCCAGCAGTTTACTAGGGGGGGCCAGCAATCAGCCCCAGCATTTT.

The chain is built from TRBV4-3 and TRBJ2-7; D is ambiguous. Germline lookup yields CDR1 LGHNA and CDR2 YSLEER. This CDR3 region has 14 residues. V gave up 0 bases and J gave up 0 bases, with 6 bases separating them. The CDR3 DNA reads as TGCGCCAGCAGCCAAGAGTACATCTCCTACGAGCAGTACTTC. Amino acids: CASSQEYISYEQYF.

CDR3 nucleotide sequence: TGTGCCAGCAGTTTTGGGACTAGCGGGAGTACCGGGGAGCTGTTTTTT. This codes for CASSFGTSGSTGELFF. The V and J genes are TRBV27 and TRBJ2-2, with TRBD2 matching 14 bases. Germline loops: CDR1 MNHEY, CDR2 SMNVEV (reference sequence). The CDR3 totals 16 residues. With 3 bases clipped from V and 5 bases from J, the junction kept 2 bases outside the gene matches.

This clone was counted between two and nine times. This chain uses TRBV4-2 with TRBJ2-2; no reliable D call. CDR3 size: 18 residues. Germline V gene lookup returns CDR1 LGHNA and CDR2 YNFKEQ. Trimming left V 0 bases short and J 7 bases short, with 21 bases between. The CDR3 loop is CASSQEIYLHYVGGELFF. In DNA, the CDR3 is TGTGCCAGCAGCCAAGAGATCTACTTACACTACGTGGGCGGGGAGCTGTTTTTT.

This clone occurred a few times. CDR3 coding DNA: TGTGCCAGTAGTTCACCCGAGACAGGGGGCCGGGGCTACACCTTC. Translation gives CASSSPETGGRGYTF. The chain recombines TRBV19 with TRBJ1-2; 10 bases are a match to TRBD1. V dropped 5 bases and J dropped 8; count of bases not matched to a gene: 11. CDR1 LNHDA and CDR2 SQIVND come from the germline V gene (reference sequence). This CDR3 comprises 15 residues.

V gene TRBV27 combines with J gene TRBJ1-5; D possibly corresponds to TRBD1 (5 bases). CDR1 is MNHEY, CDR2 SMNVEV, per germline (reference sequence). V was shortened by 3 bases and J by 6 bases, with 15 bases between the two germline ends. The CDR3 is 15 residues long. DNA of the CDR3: TGTGCCAGCAGTTTCCGTGGGGGGGGAGGTCAGCCCCAGCATTTT. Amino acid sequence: CASSFRGGGGQPQHF.

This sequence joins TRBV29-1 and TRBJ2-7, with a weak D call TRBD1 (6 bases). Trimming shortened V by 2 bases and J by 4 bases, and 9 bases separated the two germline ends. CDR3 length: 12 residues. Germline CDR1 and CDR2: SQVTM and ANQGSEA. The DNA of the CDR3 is TGCAGCGTTGAACAGGGGAATTACGAGCAGTACTTC. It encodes CSVEQGNYEQYF.